Below are 19 T cell receptor beta chains sequenced from a single sample in a study of blood T cell repertoires in COVID-19. Assay used: immunoSEQ multiplex PCR; TCRdb lists only in-frame clones, some missing. This sample has approximately 160,000 clones; 84% occur once, and the top ten carry 13% to 15%. Sample: peripheral blood. These receptors were collected from a man aged 18 to 29 with active or convalescent COVID-19.

The gene calls are TRBV4-1 and TRBJ2-3; 9 bases agree with TRBD2. V shed 4 bases, J shed 3 bases, and the junction held 11 bases outside the gene matches. Germline CDR1 is MGHRA and CDR2 is YSYEKL. The CDR3 runs 17 residues. In DNA, the CDR3 is TGCGCCAGCAGCCCCCCGCCGGGACTAGCTTATACAGATACGCAGTATTTT. Translation: CASSPPPGLAYTDTQYF.

V and J are TRBV28 and TRBJ1-5; D is unresolved. Germline V CDR1 and CDR2: MDHEN, SYDVKM. The CDR3 totals 16 residues. V dropped 2 bases and J dropped 4 bases, with 15 bases sitting between them. The CDR3: CASSLTGKGKNQPQHF. CDR3 nucleotide sequence: TGTGCCAGCAGTTTAACGGGGAAAGGGAAAAATCAGCCCCAGCATTTT.

The V call is TRBV6-6, the J call TRBJ1-1; D perhaps matches TRBD1 (6 bases). This CDR3 region has 15 residues. From germline, CDR1 is MNHNY and CDR2 SVGAGI (reference sequence). V lost 4 bases and J lost 3, with 15 bases in between. Here the CDR3 reads CASSLRGAEDTEAFF. The DNA for the CDR3 is TGTGCCAGCAGTTTACGGGGGGCGGAGGACACTGAAGCTTTCTTT.

The chain combines TRBV7-3 with TRBJ2-3; perhaps TRBD1 as D (5 bases). Germline CDR1 and CDR2: SGHTA and FQGTGA. The CDR3 runs to 14 residues. V was shortened by 5 bases and J by 1 base, with 10 bases between the two germline ends. This CDR3 reads CASSPTGGTDTQYF. In DNA form, the CDR3 reads TGTGCCAGCAGCCCCACAGGCGGCACAGATACGCAGTATTTT.

This chain connects TRBV7-6 to TRBJ2-1; 9 positions agree with TRBD2. The germline gives CDR1 SGHVS, CDR2 FNYEAQ. The CDR3 has 17 amino acids. The J segment lost 0 bases and the V segment lost 1 base, leaving 4 bases of the junction unmatched. CDR3 nucleotide sequence: TGTGCCAGCAGCTTAGTGGGCGGGGGGGCCTCCTACAATGAGCAGTTCTTC. Its translation: CASSLVGGGASYNEQFF. Variable domain in full (rest from reference TRBV7-6 and TRBJ2-1): GAGVSQSPRYKVTKRGQDVALRCDPISGHVSLYWYRQALGQGPEFLTYFNYEAQQDKSGLPNDRFSAERPEGSISTLTIQRTEQRDSAMYRCASSLVGGGASYNEQFFGPGTRLTVL.

The chain employs TRBV3-1 (or the pseudogene TRBV3-2) and TRBJ2-7; no firm D call. V lost 1 base to trimming and J lost 0 bases, with 7 bases between them. The CDR3 has 14 amino acids. Per germline, CDR1 LGHDT and CDR2 YNNKEL (reference sequence). For the CDR3, the DNA is TGTGCCAGCAGCCAAGGACTGAACTCCTACGAGCAGTACTTC. This codes for CASSQGLNSYEQYF.

The count of this clone is one. The chain couples TRBV2 to TRBJ2-7; TRBD2 aligns across 11 bases. Germline assignment: CDR1 SNHLY and CDR2 FYNNEI. J gave up 1 base and V 2 bases, and 4 bases lay outside the gene matches. This CDR3 contains 16 residues. In nucleotides, the CDR3 is TGTGCCAGCAGTGAAAGAACTAGCGGGAGTTCCTACGAGCAGTACTTC. It yields the protein CASSERTSGSSYEQYF. The variable domain in full, completed from reference TRBV2 and TRBJ2-7, reads EPEVTQTPSHQVTQMGQEVILRCVPISNHLYFYWYRQILGQKVEFLVSFYNNEISEKSEIFDDQFSVERPDGSNFTLKIRSTKLEDSAMYFCASSERTSGSSYEQYFGPGTRLTVT.

This clone has just one count. The rearrangement joins TRBV6-2 or TRBV6-3 to TRBJ2-3, with 9 bases lining up with TRBD2. The CDR3 length is 16 residues. With 2 bases clipped from V and 4 bases from J, the junction kept 7 bases outside the gene matches. CDR1 and CDR2 from the germline V gene are MNHEY and SVGEGT. DNA for the CDR3: TGTGCCAGCAGTTACGGTTCTAGCGGGATGGCAGATACGCAGTATTTT. Translated: CASSYGSSGMADTQYF.

This sequence joins TRBV7-2 and TRBJ2-7; D gene ambiguous. The CDR3 is 14 amino acids. Germline CDR1 and CDR2: SGHTA and FQGNSA. With 4 bases removed from V and 4 bases from J, the gap between germline ends came to 14 bases. CDR3 sequence (DNA): TGTGCCAGCAGCTCTTCGCTGGAGAGGTACGAGCAGTACTTC. Amino acids: CASSSSLERYEQYF.

The V gene is TRBV19, the J gene TRBJ2-3; 7 bases line up with TRBD1. The CDR3 sequence is 18 residues long. V trimming: 3 bases; J trimming: 5 bases; junction bases outside the gene matches: 17. Germline V gene sequence: CDR1 LNHDA, CDR2 SQIVND (reference sequence). Written as DNA, the CDR3 is TGTGCCAGTAGTATTGGGTATCTCGAAGGGGGCGCGGTAGATACGCAGTATTTT. Its translation is CASSIGYLEGGAVDTQYF.

The V gene is TRBV2, the J gene TRBJ1-4; no reliable D call. CDR1 SNHLY and CDR2 FYNNEI come from the germline V gene. Trimming shortened V by 7 bases and J by 5 bases, and 23 bases separated the two germline ends. This CDR3 contains 17 residues. The CDR3 region is CASTPLGGRSPNEKLFF. The CDR3 region has the DNA TGTGCCAGCACCCCCTTGGGAGGGAGGTCCCCAAATGAAAAACTGTTTTTT.

This chain uses TRBV6-2 or TRBV6-3 with TRBJ2-7; maybe TRBD2 (6 bases). This CDR3 is built from 14 residues. Germline CDR1 MNHEY, CDR2 SVGEGT. The V gene lost 3 bases and the J gene lost 3 bases, with 12 bases spanning the gap. CDR3 sequence: CASSYRLEGYEQYF. The CDR3 DNA is TGTGCCAGCAGTTATCGACTAGAAGGCTACGAGCAGTACTTC.

The rearrangement joins TRBV21-1 to TRBJ1-1; the table names TRBD1, a call not compared with the DNA. TRBV21-1 has pseudogene status. The CDR3 spans 14 residues. In DNA form, the CDR3 reads TGTGCCAGGGCCGACAGAAGCATGAACACTGAAGCTTTCTTT. Protein product: CARADRSMNTEAFF.

The chain recombines TRBV18 with TRBJ2-1; 10 bases are a match to TRBD2. The V gene end was trimmed by 2 bases and the J gene end by 7 bases; junction bases not matched to a gene: 14. The CDR3 loop spans 18 amino acids. The V gene's germline CDR1 is KGHSH and CDR2 LQKENI. CDR3: CASSPRGLAEKQRNEQFF. CDR3 in DNA: TGTGCCAGCTCACCAAGAGGACTAGCGGAAAAACAGAGGAATGAGCAGTTCTTC.

The chain links TRBV19 to TRBJ2-1; 10 bases fit TRBD2. The ends lost 5 bases at V and 6 bases at J; junction bases unmatched: 4. CDR3 length: 14 amino acids. CDR1 LNHDA and CDR2 SQIVND come from the germline V gene (reference sequence). CDR3 nucleotides: TGTGCCAGTAGTTATAGCGGGAGGATCAATGAGCAGTTCTTC. Translating gives CASSYSGRINEQFF.

This sequence joins TRBV5-1 and TRBJ2-7, with TRBD1 identical over 7 bases. Trimming cost V 0 bases and J 2 bases; bases outside gene matches: 2. The germline gives CDR1 SGHRS, CDR2 YFSETQ. CDR3 length: 14 residues. The CDR3 sequence: CASSLATGTYEQYF. The CDR3 nucleotides are TGCGCCAGCAGCTTGGCGACAGGGACCTACGAGCAGTACTTC.

A remark on this clone: The junction differs from germline at one of its ends, possibly a read error. The chain is built from TRBV29-1 and TRBJ2-4, with 8 nucleotides matching TRBD1. Germline values: CDR1 SQVTM, CDR2 ANQGSEA. The CDR3 is made up of 13 amino acids. For the CDR3, the DNA is TGCAGCGTTGAACAGGGGGCCATAAACATTCAGTACTTC. Its protein product is CSVEQGAINIQYF.

The chain links TRBV7-9 to TRBJ2-1, with D perhaps TRBD1 (6 bases). Germline lookup yields CDR1 SEHNR and CDR2 FQNEAQ (reference sequence). V lost 1 base to trimming and J lost 4 bases, with 8 bases between them. The CDR3 sequence is 14 residues long. DNA for the CDR3: TGTGCCAGCAGCTTAGAACAGGGATACAATGAGCAGTTCTTC. This encodes CASSLEQGYNEQFF.

This clone occurred a few times. The V and J genes are TRBV28 and TRBJ1-1; maybe TRBD1 (6 bases). CDR1 MDHEN and CDR2 SYDVKM come from the germline V gene. The germline V and J ends were trimmed by 6 bases and 11 bases, with 19 bases remaining between them. The CDR3 has 13 amino acids. The CDR3 loop is CASSRLRGTSAFF. For the CDR3, the DNA is TGTGCCAGCAGCCGACTCAGGGGAACTTCGGCTTTCTTT.